This T cell receptor beta chain stems from a study of T-cell memory formation after mild COVID-19. MiXCR was run by TCRdb on the 5' RACE reads, yielding one entry per CDR3 protein. The table lists about 430,000 distinct CDR3 sequences, under 20% of them singletons. Whole-study results and caveats: Clones from the second wave (peaking day 37) had unconfirmed SARS-CoV-2 specificity.

This clonotype was picked up a small number of times. The antigen is not known. The sample consisted of PBMCs or a T cell subset sorted from them (not recorded which). The sequence was collected from a man younger than 35 who had mild COVID-19 (a few samples of this study predate the infection). Cell type and time point are not known.

The CDR3 is CSSTGGSGELFF. The DNA of the CDR3 is TGCAGCTCGACAGGGGGTTCCGGGGAGCTGTTTTTT. V and J are TRBV29-1 and TRBJ2-2; 9 nucleotides agree with TRBD1. The CDR3 is 12 residues long. Germline trimming cut 8 bases from V and 6 bases from J; bases unmatched to any gene: 4. The germline V gene has CDR1 SQVTM and CDR2 ANQGSEA.